This T cell receptor (beta chain) was recovered during a study of shared clonotypes between healthy human individuals. Germline CDR1 reads MNHEY; CDR2 reads SVGAGI. The V and J ends lost 5 bases and 0 bases respectively, with 13 bases between them. The CDR3 is 15 residues long. Sequenced by immunoSEQ multiplex PCR; TCRdb stores in-frame clones only, minus some. The repertoire holds about 2.4 million clones, with more than 80% as singletons. Study-level findings and limits: Sampling covered blood only; tissue repertoires likely differ. Naive CD4 clonotype sharing across a handful of donors was approximately 5%.

Details on this clone: Its antigen is as yet unknown.

Specimen: naive CD4+ T cells sorted from blood. The subset is: CD45RA+ positively selected. This chain uses TRBV6-5 with TRBJ1-1; D is unclear. This receptor was identified in a young man in good health. The CDR3 spells CASSQHQALNTEAFF. CDR3 sequence (DNA): TGTGCCAGCAGTCAACATCAAGCGCTGAACACTGAAGCTTTCTTT.